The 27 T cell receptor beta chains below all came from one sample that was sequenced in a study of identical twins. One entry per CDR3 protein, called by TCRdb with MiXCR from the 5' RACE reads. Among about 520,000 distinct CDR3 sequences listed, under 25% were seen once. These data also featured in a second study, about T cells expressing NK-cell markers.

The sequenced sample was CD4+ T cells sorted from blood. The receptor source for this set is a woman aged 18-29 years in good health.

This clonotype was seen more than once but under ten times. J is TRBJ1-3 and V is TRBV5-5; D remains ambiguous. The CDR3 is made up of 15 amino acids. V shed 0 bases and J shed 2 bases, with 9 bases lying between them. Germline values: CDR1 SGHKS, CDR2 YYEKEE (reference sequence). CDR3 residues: CASSLAVGAGNTIYF. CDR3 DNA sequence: TGTGCCAGCAGCTTGGCCGTGGGAGCTGGAAACACCATATATTTT.

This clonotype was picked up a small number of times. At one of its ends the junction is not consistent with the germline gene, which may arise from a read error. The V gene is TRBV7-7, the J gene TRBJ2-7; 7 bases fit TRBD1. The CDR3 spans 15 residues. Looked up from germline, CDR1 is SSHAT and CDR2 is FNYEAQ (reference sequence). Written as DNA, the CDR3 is TGTGCTAGCAGCCTACGACAGGGCGAGATATACGAGCAGTACTTC. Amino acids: CASSLRQGEIYEQYF.

The CDR3, as DNA: TGTGCCAGCAGAACCGGGACAGGGACCTACGAGCAGTACTTC. This translates into CASRTGTGTYEQYF. The chain has TRBV6-1 and TRBJ2-7; 9 nucleotides align to TRBD1. The CDR3 length is 14 residues. Germline assignment: CDR1 MNHNS and CDR2 SASEGT. Trimming cost V 6 bases and J 2 bases; bases outside gene matches: 5.

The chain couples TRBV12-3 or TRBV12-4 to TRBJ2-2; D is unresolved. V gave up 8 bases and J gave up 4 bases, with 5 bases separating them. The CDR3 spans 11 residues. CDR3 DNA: TGTGCCAGCCGAATCACCGGGGAGCTGTTTTTT. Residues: CASRITGELFF.

CDR3 DNA sequence: TGCGCCAGCAGCCCCCTCGCGGGGGGGCCGAATACGCAGTATTTT. Its protein product is CASSPLAGGPNTQYF. The chain joins TRBV5-1 to TRBJ2-3; 9 nucleotides match TRBD2. J gave up 7 bases and V 4 bases, and 10 bases lay outside the gene matches. Germline-derived CDR1 and CDR2 are SGHRS and YFSETQ. The CDR3 contains 15 residues.

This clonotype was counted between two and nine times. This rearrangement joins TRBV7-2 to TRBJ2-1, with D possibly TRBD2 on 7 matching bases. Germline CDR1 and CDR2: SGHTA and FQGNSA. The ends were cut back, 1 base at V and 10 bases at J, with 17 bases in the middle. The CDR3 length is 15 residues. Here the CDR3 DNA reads TGTGCCAGCAGCTTAGTCCGGGGGGCCACAGGGGAGCAGTTCTTC. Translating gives CASSLVRGATGEQFF.

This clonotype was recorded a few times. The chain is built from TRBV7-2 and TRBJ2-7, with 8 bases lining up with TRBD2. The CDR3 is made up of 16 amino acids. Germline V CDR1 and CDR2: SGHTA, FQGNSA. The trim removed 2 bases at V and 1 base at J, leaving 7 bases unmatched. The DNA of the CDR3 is TGTGCCAGCAGCTTATACGGAACTAGCGGATCCTACGAGCAGTACTTC. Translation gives CASSLYGTSGSYEQYF.

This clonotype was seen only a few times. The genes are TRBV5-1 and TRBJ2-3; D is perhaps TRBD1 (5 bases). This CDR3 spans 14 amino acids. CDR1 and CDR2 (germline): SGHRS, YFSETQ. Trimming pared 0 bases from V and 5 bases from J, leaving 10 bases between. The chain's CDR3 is CASSLGAGQDTQYF. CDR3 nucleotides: TGCGCCAGCAGCTTGGGGGCCGGACAAGATACGCAGTATTTT. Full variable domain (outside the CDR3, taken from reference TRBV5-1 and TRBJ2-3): KAGVTQTPRYLIKTRGQQVTLSCSPISGHRSVSWYQQTPGQGLQFLFEYFSETQRNKGNFPGRFSGRQFSNSRSEMNVSTLELGDSALYLCASSLGAGQDTQYFGPGTRLTVL.

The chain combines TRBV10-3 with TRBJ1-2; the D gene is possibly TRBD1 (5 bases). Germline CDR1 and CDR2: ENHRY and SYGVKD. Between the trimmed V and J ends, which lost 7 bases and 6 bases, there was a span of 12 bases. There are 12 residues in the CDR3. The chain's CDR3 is CAITGGLDGYTF. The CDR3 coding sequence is TGTGCCATCACCGGGGGGTTGGATGGCTACACCTTC.

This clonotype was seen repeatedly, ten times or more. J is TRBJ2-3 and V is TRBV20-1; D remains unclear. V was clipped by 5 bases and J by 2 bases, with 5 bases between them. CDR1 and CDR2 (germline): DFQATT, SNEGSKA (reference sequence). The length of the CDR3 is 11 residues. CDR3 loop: CSAYYTDTQYF. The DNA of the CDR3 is TGCAGTGCTTACTACACAGATACGCAGTATTTT.

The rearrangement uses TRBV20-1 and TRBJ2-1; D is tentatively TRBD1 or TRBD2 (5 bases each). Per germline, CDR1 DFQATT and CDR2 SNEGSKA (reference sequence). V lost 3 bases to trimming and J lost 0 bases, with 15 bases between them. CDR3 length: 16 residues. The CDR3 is CSASGTSSGSYNEQFF. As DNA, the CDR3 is TGCAGTGCTAGCGGGACCTCTAGTGGCTCCTACAATGAGCAGTTCTTC.

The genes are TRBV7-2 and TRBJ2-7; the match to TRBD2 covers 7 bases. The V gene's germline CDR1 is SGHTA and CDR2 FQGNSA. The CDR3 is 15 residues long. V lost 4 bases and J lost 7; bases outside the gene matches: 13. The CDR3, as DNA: TGTGCCAGCAGCTCGTATCTGGCGGGAGTAGGAGAGCAGTACTTC. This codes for CASSSYLAGVGEQYF.

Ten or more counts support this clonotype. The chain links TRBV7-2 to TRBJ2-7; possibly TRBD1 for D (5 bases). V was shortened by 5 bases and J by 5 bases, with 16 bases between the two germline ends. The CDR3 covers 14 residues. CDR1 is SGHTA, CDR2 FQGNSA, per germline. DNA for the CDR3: TGTGCCAGCAGCGACCAAAGGGGTGTCAACGAGCAGTACTTC. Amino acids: CASSDQRGVNEQYF.

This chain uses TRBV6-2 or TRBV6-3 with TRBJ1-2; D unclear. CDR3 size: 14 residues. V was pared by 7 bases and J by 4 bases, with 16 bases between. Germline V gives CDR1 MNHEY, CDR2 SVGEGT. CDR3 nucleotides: TGTGCCAGCACCCCCGACACGACGGCCTATGGCTACACCTTC. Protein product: CASTPDTTAYGYTF.

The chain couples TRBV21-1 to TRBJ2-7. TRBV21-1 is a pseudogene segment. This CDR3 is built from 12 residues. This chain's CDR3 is CASSNGNDEQYF. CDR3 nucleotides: TGTGCCAGCAGCAACGGAAACGACGAGCAGTACTTC.

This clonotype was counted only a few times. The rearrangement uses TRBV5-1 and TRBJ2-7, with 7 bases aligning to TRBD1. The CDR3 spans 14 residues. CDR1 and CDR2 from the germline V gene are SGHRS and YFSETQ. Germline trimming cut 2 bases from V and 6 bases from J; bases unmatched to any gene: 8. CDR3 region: CASSFGDRSGEQYF. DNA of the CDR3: TGCGCCAGCAGCTTCGGGGACAGAAGCGGCGAGCAGTACTTC.

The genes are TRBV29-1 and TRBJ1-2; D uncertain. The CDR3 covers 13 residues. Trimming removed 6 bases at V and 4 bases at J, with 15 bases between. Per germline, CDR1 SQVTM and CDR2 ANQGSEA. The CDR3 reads CSVAHDTGYGYTF. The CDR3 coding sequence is TGCAGCGTCGCCCACGACACCGGCTATGGCTACACCTTC.

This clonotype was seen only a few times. The CDR3 DNA follows: TGTGCCAGCAGCTTCACAGGGGACTCACCCCTCCACTTT. This translates into CASSFTGDSPLHF. The V gene is TRBV7-9, the J gene TRBJ1-6; TRBD1 aligns across 7 bases. This CDR3 contains 13 residues. Germline V gives CDR1 SEHNR, CDR2 FQNEAQ (reference sequence). The trim removed 3 bases at V and 10 bases at J, leaving 3 bases unmatched. Based on the CDR3 plus reference TRBV7-9 and TRBJ1-6, the full variable domain is DTGVSQNPRHKITKRGQNVTFRCDPISEHNRLYWYRQTLGQGPEFLTYFQNEAQLEKSRLLSDRFSAERPKGSFSTLEIQRTEQGDSAMYLCASSFTGDSPLHFGNGTRLTVT.

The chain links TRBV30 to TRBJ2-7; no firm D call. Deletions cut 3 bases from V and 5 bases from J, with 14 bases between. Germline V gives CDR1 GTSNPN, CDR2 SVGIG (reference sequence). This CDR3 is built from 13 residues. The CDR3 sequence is CAWSDAGYNEQYF. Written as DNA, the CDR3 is TGTGCCTGGAGCGACGCAGGTTACAACGAGCAGTACTTC. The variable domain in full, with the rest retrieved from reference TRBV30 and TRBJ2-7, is SQTIHQWPATLVQPVGSPLSLECTVEGTSNPNLYWYRQAAGRGLQLLFYSVGIGQISSEVPQNLSASRPQDRQFILSSKKLLLSDSGFYLCAWSDAGYNEQYFGPGTRLTVT.

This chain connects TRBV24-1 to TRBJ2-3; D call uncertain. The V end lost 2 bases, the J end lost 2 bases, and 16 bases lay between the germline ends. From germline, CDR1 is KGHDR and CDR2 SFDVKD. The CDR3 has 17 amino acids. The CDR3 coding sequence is TGTGCCACCAGTGATTCCCGGAGACTGGAATCCACAGATACGCAGTATTTT. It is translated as CATSDSRRLESTDTQYF.

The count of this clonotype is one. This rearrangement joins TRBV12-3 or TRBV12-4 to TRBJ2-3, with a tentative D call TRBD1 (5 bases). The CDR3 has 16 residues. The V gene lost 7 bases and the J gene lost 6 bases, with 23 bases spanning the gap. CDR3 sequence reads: CASTQRGLSTADTQYF. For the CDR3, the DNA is TGTGCCAGCACCCAACGAGGCCTGTCGACAGCGGATACGCAGTATTTT.

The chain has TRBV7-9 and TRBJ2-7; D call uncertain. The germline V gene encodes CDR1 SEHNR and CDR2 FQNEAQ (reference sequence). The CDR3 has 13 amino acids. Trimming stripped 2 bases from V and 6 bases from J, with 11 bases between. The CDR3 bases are TGTGCCAGCAGCTTACAGGTGGGGATCGAGCAGTACTTC. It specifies CASSLQVGIEQYF. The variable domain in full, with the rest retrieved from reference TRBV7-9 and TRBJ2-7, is DTGVSQNPRHKITKRGQNVTFRCDPISEHNRLYWYRQTLGQGPEFLTYFQNEAQLEKSRLLSDRFSAERPKGSFSTLEIQRTEQGDSAMYLCASSLQVGIEQYFGPGTRLTVT.

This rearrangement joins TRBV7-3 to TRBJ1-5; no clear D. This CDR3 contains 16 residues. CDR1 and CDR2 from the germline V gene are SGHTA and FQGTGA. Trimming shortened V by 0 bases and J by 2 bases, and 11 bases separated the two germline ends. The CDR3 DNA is TGTGCCAGCAGCTTAACCGGAGGGTTAGGCAATCAGCCCCAGCATTTT. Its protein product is CASSLTGGLGNQPQHF.

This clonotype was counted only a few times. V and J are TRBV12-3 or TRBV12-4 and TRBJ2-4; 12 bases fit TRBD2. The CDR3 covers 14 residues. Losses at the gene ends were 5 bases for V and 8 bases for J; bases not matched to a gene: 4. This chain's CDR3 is CASSPRTSGDIQYF. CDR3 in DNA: TGTGCCAGCAGTCCACGGACTAGCGGGGACATTCAGTACTTC.

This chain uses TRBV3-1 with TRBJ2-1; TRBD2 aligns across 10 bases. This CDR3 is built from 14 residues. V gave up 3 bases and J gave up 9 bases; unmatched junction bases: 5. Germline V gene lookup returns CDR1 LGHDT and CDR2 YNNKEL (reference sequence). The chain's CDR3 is CASSQASGRREQFF. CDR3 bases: TGTGCCAGCAGCCAGGCTAGCGGGAGACGTGAGCAGTTCTTC.

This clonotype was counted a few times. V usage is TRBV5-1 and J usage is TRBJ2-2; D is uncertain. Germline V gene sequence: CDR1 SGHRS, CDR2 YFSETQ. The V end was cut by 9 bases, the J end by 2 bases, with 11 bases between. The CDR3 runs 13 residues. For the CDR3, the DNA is TGCGCCACCACGGAGTCCAACACCGGGGAGCTGTTTTTT. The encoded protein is CATTESNTGELFF. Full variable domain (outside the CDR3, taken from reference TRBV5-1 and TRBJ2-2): KAGVTQTPRYLIKTRGQQVTLSCSPISGHRSVSWYQQTPGQGLQFLFEYFSETQRNKGNFPGRFSGRQFSNSRSEMNVSTLELGDSALYLCATTESNTGELFFGEGSRLTVL.

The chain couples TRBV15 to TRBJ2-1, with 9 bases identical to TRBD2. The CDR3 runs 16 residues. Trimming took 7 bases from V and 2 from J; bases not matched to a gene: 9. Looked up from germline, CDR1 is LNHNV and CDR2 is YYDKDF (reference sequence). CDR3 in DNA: TGTGCCACCAAAGCAAGGGCGGGAGGGCCCTACAATGAGCAGTTCTTC. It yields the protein CATKARAGGPYNEQFF. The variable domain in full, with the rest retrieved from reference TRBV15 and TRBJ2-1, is DAMVIQNPRYQVTQFGKPVTLSCSQTLNHNVMYWYQQKSSQAPKLLFHYYDKDFNNEADTPDNFQSRRPNTSFCFLDIRSPGLGDTAMYLCATKARAGGPYNEQFFGPGTRLTVL.